The 10 T cell receptor beta chains reported below all come from one sample, sequenced in a study of lymphopenia after photon versus proton radiotherapy. Generated by immunoSEQ multiplex PCR, the TCRdb table keeps only in-frame clones and is missing some. The sample includes roughly 41,000 clones, 85% seen only once; the top ten take 2.9%. The material sequenced was peripheral blood, taken from a patient treated with photon-based radiotherapy. The receptors here all came from a man aged 50-59 years with gastric cancer.

This chain joins TRBV5-4 and TRBJ2-3, with TRBD2 matching 9 bases. The V and J ends lost 4 bases and 0 bases, in that order; junction bases with no gene match: 3. The germline V gene encodes CDR1 SGHNT and CDR2 YYREEE (reference sequence). This CDR3 is built from 15 residues. The CDR3 here is CASSPSGTSTDTQYF. The CDR3 DNA reads as TGTGCCAGCAGCCCTAGCGGGACCAGCACAGATACGCAGTATTTT.

V and J are TRBV4-2 and TRBJ2-2; 7 bases match TRBD2. There are 16 residues in the CDR3. Germline CDR1 reads LGHNA; CDR2 reads YNFKEQ. V lost 5 bases and J lost 1; bases outside the gene matches: 7. CDR3 residues: CASSKTQRENTGELFF. The DNA of the CDR3 is TGTGCCAGCAGCAAAACCCAGCGGGAGAACACCGGGGAGCTGTTTTTT.

J is TRBJ2-1 and V is TRBV7-9, with 7 bases matching TRBD2. From germline, CDR1 is SEHNR and CDR2 FQNEAQ (reference sequence). The CDR3 covers 19 residues. Trimming at V came to 6 bases and at J to 1 base, leaving 18 bases not matched to a gene. The CDR3 reads CASRTRGWRGSKSYNEQFF. CDR3 bases: TGTGCCAGCAGAACAAGGGGTTGGCGGGGGAGTAAATCCTACAATGAGCAGTTCTTC.

In this sample, this clone turned up once. The V call is TRBV30, the J call TRBJ2-2, with a tentative D call TRBD2 (6 bases). V was pared by 0 bases and J by 6 bases, with 8 bases between. The CDR3 spans 13 residues. The germline CDR1 and CDR2 sequences are GTSNPN and SVGIG (reference sequence). The CDR3: CAWSVAGPGELFF. The CDR3 nucleotides are TGTGCCTGGAGTGTGGCGGGACCCGGGGAGCTGTTTTTT.

This clone has only one observation. The chain has TRBV19 and TRBJ2-1; D assignment may be TRBD1 or TRBD2 (5 bases each). Germline CDR1 reads LNHDA; CDR2 reads SQIVND (reference sequence). V was pared by 5 bases and J by 1 base, with 18 bases between. CDR3 length equals 17 residues. This CDR3 is CASSPSYVEGSYNEQFF. As DNA, the CDR3 is TGTGCCAGTAGTCCATCGTATGTAGAGGGGTCCTACAATGAGCAGTTCTTC.

This chain connects TRBV1 to TRBJ2-7; the listed D gene, TRBD2, was not tested against the DNA. TRBV1 is deemed a pseudogene. CDR3 length: 17 amino acids. CDR3 sequence (DNA): TGCACCAGCAGCCAAAGGCCGGCGGCGGGAGGAACCTACGAGCAGTACTTC. Translation gives CTSSQRPAAGGTYEQYF.

This clone occurred a few times. The CDR3 is CASRPIQGKDEKLFF. CDR3 coding DNA: TGTGCCAGCAGACCTATACAGGGGAAGGATGAAAAACTGTTTTTT. This rearrangement joins TRBV7-9 to TRBJ1-4; 7 bases line up with TRBD1. Trimming took 6 bases from V and 6 from J; bases not matched to a gene: 10. Looked up from germline, CDR1 is SEHNR and CDR2 is FQNEAQ (reference sequence). The CDR3 has 15 residues.

The chain combines TRBV5-4 with TRBJ1-1, with unresolved D. The CDR3 has 13 amino acids. Germline CDR1 and CDR2: SGHNT and YYREEE (reference sequence). The ends were cut back, 0 bases at V and 1 base at J, with 4 bases in the middle. In nucleotides, the CDR3 is TGTGCCAGCAGCTTGGGCGCGAACACTGAAGCTTTCTTT. Its protein product is CASSLGANTEAFF.

This chain uses TRBV5-4 with TRBJ2-7; D is ambiguous. Germline V gene lookup returns CDR1 SGHNT and CDR2 YYREEE (reference sequence). The CDR3 sequence is 11 residues long. The V and J ends lost 5 bases and 2 bases respectively, with 5 bases between them. The CDR3 protein is CASRSAYEQYF. The CDR3 nucleotides are TGTGCCAGCAGGTCGGCCTACGAGCAGTACTTC.

The J gene is TRBJ2-3, the V gene TRBV5-4; D call uncertain. The V end lost 1 base, the J end lost 2 bases, and 8 bases lay between the germline ends. This CDR3 has 14 residues. Germline CDR1 reads SGHNT; CDR2 reads YYREEE (reference sequence). The CDR3 DNA reads TGTGCCAGCAGCTTGAGGCAGTTCACAGATACGCAGTATTTT. It encodes CASSLRQFTDTQYF.